This T cell receptor (beta chain) was sequenced during a study of blood T cell repertoires in COVID-19. Study-level information: T cells, B-cell-depleted T cells, or PBMCs provided the cDNA or gDNA that served as material.

Source study methods: Reference gene primers were amplified, and this amplification served to estimate nucleated cell counts. Method: immunoSEQ multiplex PCR; TCRdb's copy keeps in-frame clones and lacks some. D and trimming were read from the DNA, whereas the V and J calls and clone size are those reported in that table. The sample includes over 250,000 clones, roughly 90% of them seen just once. The study drew participants aged about 18 to 95 years from some 25 US areas. Cohorts were based on clinical histories the participants reported. V was cut by 4 bases and J by 4 bases, with 22 bases left in between. Looked up from germline, CDR1 is SQVTM and CDR2 is ANQGSEA. The CDR3 is 16 residues long.

Sequencing used PBMCs or T cells enriched from blood (not recorded which). The chain joins TRBV29-1 to TRBJ1-2, with D uncertain. This TCR was recovered from a woman aged 60-75 years who had recovered from COVID-19. The CDR3 loop is CSVGPSGSQMGYGYTF. As DNA, the CDR3 is TGCAGCGTTGGCCCAAGCGGGTCCCAAATGGGCTATGGCTACACCTTC.